This T cell receptor beta chain was captured by sequencing in a study of early T cells in non-severe SARS-CoV-2 infection. TCRdb redid the calling of the 5' RACE reads with MiXCR, one entry per CDR3 protein. The sample yields about 64,000 distinct CDR3 sequences, roughly a sixth seen once. CDR1 SGHKS and CDR2 YYEKEE come from the germline V gene (reference sequence). The V and J ends lost 4 bases and 11 bases, in that order; junction bases with no gene match: 12. The CDR3 has 15 amino acids. The chain recombines TRBV5-5 with TRBJ2-2; TRBD1 aligns across 9 bases. Sequenced material: whole blood, taken at baseline. The receptor was derived from an adult who was a healthcare worker with PCR-confirmed SARS-CoV-2 infection or an uninfected control (not recorded which). CDR3 in amino acids: CASSDRTGDGSELFF. The CDR3 bases are TGTGCCAGCAGCGACAGGACAGGGGACGGTAGTGAGCTGTTTTTT.